The clone carrying this T cell receptor (beta chain) was detected a few times. Antigen unknown. The sample originates from a study of graft-versus-host responses after intestinal transplantation. Study as a whole: Recipients got multivisceral, liver-intestinal, or isolated intestinal transplants. The study's findings and limits: GvH clones appeared in recipient marrow, some first in ileum or blood.

Sequencing was performed with immunoSEQ multiplex PCR; in TCRdb, only in-frame clones are kept and a portion is missing. The sample holds about 130,000 clones, 85% to 95% seen once. V was cut by 0 bases and J by 8 bases, with 14 bases left in between. Germline CDR1 and CDR2: SGDLS and YYNGEE. CDR3 length: 14 amino acids. The V and J genes are TRBV9 and TRBJ1-2; tentative D call: TRBD1 (5 bases). The starting material was unstimulated CD4+ T cells sorted from spleen or lymph node cells, obtained before intestinal transplant. The TCR sequence derives from a human donor who received an intestinal transplant. CDR3 protein: CASSVGGTEGGYTF. The DNA of the CDR3 is TGTGCCAGCAGCGTAGGTGGGACTGAGGGCGGCTACACCTTC.